This T cell receptor beta chain was found in a study of a mutant IDH1 vaccine in newly diagnosed glioma. Study-wide background: The first vaccination came 4-6 weeks after radiotherapy alone, or with temozolomide cycles. Antecedent treatment encompassed radiotherapy, temozolomide, or their combination; the majority received both.

Repertoires were generated with immunoSEQ multiplex PCR, while TCRdb's copy carries only in-frame clones and drops some. Among about 44,000 clones listed, more than 85% were seen once. About this clone: What it recognizes is unknown. A read error may account for a junction end that differs from germline. The sample has other DNA sequences that encode this CDR3 too.

The sample's time point: week 23, last vaccination. Every vaccination contained 300 ug of the mutant IDH1 20-mer peptide and was paired with topical imiquimod. The CDR3 has 15 residues. Germline V CDR1 and CDR2: LNHDA, SQIVND (reference sequence). The receptor comes from a man aged 45-65 years with glioma. This chain uses TRBV19 with TRBJ2-7; 7 nucleotides line up with TRBD2. Here the sequenced sample was PBMCs, taken from a glioma patient whose treatment included an IDH1 peptide vaccine. Here the CDR3 reads CASSIHWRGIYEQYF. The DNA of the CDR3 is TGTGCCAGTAGTATTCATTGGCGGGGGATCTACGAGCAGTACTTT.